What follows describes a single T cell receptor beta chain. The PCR used 60 Vbeta and 13 Jbeta primers. The repertoire was sequenced with immunoSEQ multiplex PCR; TCRdb's copy has only in-frame clones and lacks some. The sample consists of around 67,000 clones, approximately 80% of them appearing once. These data come from a study of cytomegalovirus exposure and HLA in healthy donors. The CDR3 is made up of 13 amino acids. V lost 4 bases and J lost 2, with 8 bases in between. CDR1 GTSNPN and CDR2 SVGIG come from the germline V gene (reference sequence). The specimen sequenced was PBMCs. The TCR was taken from a man in his late teens or twenties in good health and CMV-seropositive. V is TRBV30 and J is TRBJ2-2, with D possibly TRBD1 on 6 matching bases. This CDR3 is CAWTGDNTGELFF. CDR3 DNA: TGTGCCTGGACAGGGGATAACACCGGGGAGCTGTTTTTT.